This T cell receptor beta chain is from a study of OX40 agonist ivuxolimab in advanced cancers. As for the study in general: Patients assigned to dose escalation were diagnosed with hepatocellular carcinoma, melanoma, renal cell or head and neck cancer.

Study outcomes and limitations: Antigens targeted by the expanded peripheral T cells were not determined.

There are 14 residues in the CDR3. Losses at the gene ends were 7 bases for V and 4 bases for J; bases not matched to a gene: 6. CDR1 is MGHDK and CDR2 is SYGVNS in the germline V gene. As to this clone: Antigen: not known.

Using immunoSEQ multiplex PCR, the repertoire was profiled, and TCRdb retains in-frame clones only, with some absent. Here the sample spans roughly 50,000 clones, roughly 86% being singletons. Anyone with autoimmune disease history or systemic immunosuppression was excluded. The specimen comprised CD4+ or CD8+ T cells sorted from blood, sampled in a trial of the OX40 agonist ivuxolimab. The J gene is TRBJ2-1, the V gene TRBV25-1; 8 bases line up with TRBD2. This TCR was sampled from an adult with an advanced solid tumor such as melanoma, head and neck, liver or kidney cancer. The CDR3, as DNA: TGTGCCAGCACGGGGCGGGGGGCTTACAATGAGCAGTTCTTC. Translating it yields CASTGRGAYNEQFF.